Reported below is one T cell receptor beta chain. Its target is unknown. These data come from a study of T cell responses to AZD1222 COVID-19 vaccine. Overall study: Analysis merged second doses at about 4 or about 12 weeks. Study-wide points: Spike regions recognized by vaccine-associated CD4 TCRs spanned the protein, led by 160-218 and 743-854. Baseline antibody screening turned up just six seropositive AZD1222 recipients.

Assay used: immunoSEQ multiplex PCR; TCRdb lists only in-frame clones, some missing. This table has under 140,000 clones, around 81% appearing once. The sequence was collected from an adult in good health. This sample comprised peripheral blood, obtained on day 0 of AZD1222 vaccination.

CDR3 sequence: CASSQGRGYTF. Here the CDR3 DNA reads TGTGCCAGCAGTCAGGGGCGAGGCTACACCTTC. The V gene is TRBV12-3 or TRBV12-4, the J gene TRBJ1-2; a possible D gene is TRBD1 (6 bases). This CDR3 region has 11 residues. The V end lost 5 bases, the J end lost 8 bases, and 9 bases lay between the germline ends.